Following are 8 T cell receptor beta chains from one sample sequenced in a study of control samples from healthy donors and cancer patients. Clones were read by immunoSEQ multiplex PCR, and TCRdb kept only the in-frame ones, dropping some. The profile shows 130,000 or so clones, about 89% of them singletons. Sequenced material: blood. These receptors were taken from a man aged 55 to 70 in good health.

In DNA, the CDR3 is TGTGCCAGCAGTTTTTTTGCAGGTCAAAGTGGCTACACCTTC. Translation: CASSFFAGQSGYTF. The chain joins TRBV28 to TRBJ1-2; unclear D gene. The CDR3 is 14 amino acids. Trimming shortened V by 3 bases and J by 7 bases, and 15 bases separated the two germline ends. Germline V gene data show CDR1 as MDHEN and CDR2 as SYDVKM.

V and J are TRBV4-2 and TRBJ1-2; D is possibly TRBD1 (6 bases). The CDR3 has 19 amino acids. Between the trimmed V and J ends, which lost 2 bases and 1 base, there was a span of 23 bases. Germline CDR1 LGHNA, CDR2 YNFKEQ. The CDR3 nucleotides are TGTGCCAGCAGCCAACGATTAGGGGGGGAAGCGCGCTTTAACTATGGCTACACCTTC. Protein: CASSQRLGGEARFNYGYTF.

The chain is built from TRBV6-2 or TRBV6-3 and TRBJ1-2, with D possibly matching TRBD1 (5 bases). The germline V gene has CDR1 MNHEY and CDR2 SVGEGT. This CDR3 is 15 amino acids long. V gave up 0 bases and J gave up 0 bases, with 8 bases separating them. CDR3 sequence (DNA): TGTGCCAGCAGTTACTCCGAGGGGTCTAACTATGGCTACACCTTC. This translates into CASSYSEGSNYGYTF.

The rearrangement links TRBV6-1 to TRBJ1-2; D not certain. V was shortened by 1 base and J by 2 bases, with 11 bases between the two germline ends. Germline V gene data show CDR1 as MNHNS and CDR2 as SASEGT. This CDR3 comprises 15 residues. The CDR3 DNA reads TGTGCCAGCAGTGAAGAATGGGCCTCGAACTATGGCTACACCTTC. The encoded protein is CASSEEWASNYGYTF.

This clone was observed a single time. This rearrangement joins TRBV28 to TRBJ2-3; D is possibly TRBD1 or TRBD2 (5 bases each). V lost 5 bases, J lost 6 bases, and 15 bases lay in between. The CDR3 contains 14 residues. CDR1 is MDHEN, CDR2 SYDVKM, per germline. The CDR3 spells CASSTFLGTDTQYF. In DNA, the CDR3 is TGTGCCAGCAGTACCTTTTTGGGGACGGATACGCAGTATTTT. Using reference TRBV28 and TRBJ2-3 for the parts outside the CDR3, the full variable domain is DVKVTQSSRYLVKRTGEKVFLECVQDMDHENMFWYRQDPGLGLRLIYFSYDVKMKEKGDIPEGYSVSREKKERFSLILESASTNQTSMYLCASSTFLGTDTQYFGPGTRLTVL.

The V call is TRBV28, the J call TRBJ2-7; 10 nucleotides match TRBD2. The V gene's germline CDR1 is MDHEN and CDR2 SYDVKM. The CDR3 runs to 16 residues. The CDR3 DNA is TGTGCAGTCAGACTTCCTAGCGGGGGCGCGACCTACGAGCAGTACTTC. Translation: CAVRLPSGGATYEQYF.

The chain uses TRBV5-1 and TRBJ2-6; 7 bases map to TRBD1. After removal of 4 bases from V and 0 bases from J, the junction contained 7 bases not matched to a gene. The CDR3 has 17 amino acids. The germline gives CDR1 SGHRS, CDR2 YFSETQ. The chain's CDR3 is CASSLGQSYSGANVLTF. The CDR3 DNA follows: TGCGCCAGCAGCCTGGGACAGTCTTACTCTGGGGCCAACGTCCTGACTTTC.

To note about this clone: The missing conserved phenylalanine or tryptophan at the end of this CDR3 makes a read error likely. No DNA is shown, since the ends of the CDR3 on it are uncertain; the CDR3 is the one TCRdb lists. This rearrangement joins TRBV30 to TRBJ1-2; the D call TRBD1 from the table was never checked on the DNA. Counting both end residues, the CDR3 totals 11 amino acids. Germline CDR1 and CDR2: GTSNPN and SVGIG (reference sequence). CDR3 protein: CAWSVGGTDLI.